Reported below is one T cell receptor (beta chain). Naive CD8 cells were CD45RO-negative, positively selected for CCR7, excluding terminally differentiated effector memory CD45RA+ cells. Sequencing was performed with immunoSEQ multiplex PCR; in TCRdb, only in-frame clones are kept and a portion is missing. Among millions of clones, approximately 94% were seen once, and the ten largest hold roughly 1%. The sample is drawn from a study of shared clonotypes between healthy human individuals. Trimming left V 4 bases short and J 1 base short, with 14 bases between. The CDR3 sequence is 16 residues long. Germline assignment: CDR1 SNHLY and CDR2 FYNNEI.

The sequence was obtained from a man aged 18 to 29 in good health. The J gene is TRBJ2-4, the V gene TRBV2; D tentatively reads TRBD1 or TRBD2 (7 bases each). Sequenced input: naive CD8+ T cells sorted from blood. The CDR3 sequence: CASSGGGQKAKNIQYF. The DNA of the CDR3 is TGTGCCAGCAGTGGGGGGGGACAGAAGGCCAAAAACATTCAGTACTTC.